A selection of T cell receptor beta chains follows, all from one sample in a study of cytomegalovirus exposure and HLA in healthy donors. Profiled with immunoSEQ multiplex PCR; TCRdb holds only in-frame clones, not every one. The sample records under 200,000 clones, around 64% being singletons. Sequenced material: PBMCs. Receptors were obtained from a woman aged 25-40 years in good health and CMV-seronegative. CDR3s include the opening cysteine and the closing phenylalanine or tryptophan. Fields, in order: V gene, J gene, D gene, clone size, CDR3 DNA, CDR3 protein. The D gene is left open where the match is weak. Size is omitted from some rows. Given values are once, few, many or a class for expanded clones.

v_gene: TRBV5-6; j_gene: TRBJ2-2; d_gene: TRBD1; abundance: .; CDR3nt: TGTGCCAGCAGCTGGGGACAGTTCGCGAACACCGGGGAGCTGTTCTTT; CDR3aa: CASSWGQFANTGELFF
v_gene: TRBV7-3; j_gene: TRBJ2-1; d_gene: TRBD2; abundance: once; CDR3nt: TGTGCCAGCAGCGCAACTAGCGGGAGTAGGTATGAGCAGTTCTTC; CDR3aa: CASSATSGSRYEQFF
v_gene: TRBV7-6; j_gene: TRBJ2-2; d_gene: .; abundance: .; CDR3nt: TGTGCCAGCGAAGGACAGCCAAACACCGGGGAGCTGTTTTTT; CDR3aa: CASEGQPNTGELFF
v_gene: TRBV2; j_gene: TRBJ2-1; d_gene: .; abundance: .; CDR3nt: TGTGCCAGCAGCACTACTGGTGGGGAGCAGTTCTTC; CDR3aa: CASSTTGGEQFF
v_gene: TRBV5-6; j_gene: TRBJ2-3; d_gene: TRBD2; abundance: few; CDR3nt: TGTGCCAGCAGCTTGGAGTTGCGGGAGGGCCACACAGATACGCAGTATTTT; CDR3aa: CASSLELREGHTDTQYF
v_gene: TRBV27; j_gene: TRBJ2-1; d_gene: TRBD1; abundance: .; CDR3nt: TGTGCCAGCAGTTTAAAGGGGGCACCGGGACCAAACTACGATGAGCAGTTCTTC; CDR3aa: CASSLKGAPGPNYDEQFF
v_gene: TRBV28; j_gene: TRBJ1-6; d_gene: .; abundance: few; CDR3nt: TGTGCCAGCAGTTTAAGGGGCCTAATTCAAGCCCTCCACTTT; CDR3aa: CASSLRGLIQALHF
v_gene: TRBV5-4; j_gene: TRBJ2-3; d_gene: TRBD2; abundance: .; CDR3nt: TGTGCCAGCAGCTTGGCGGGAGGTGCTAGCACAGATACGCAGTATTTT; CDR3aa: CASSLAGGASTDTQYF
v_gene: TRBV19; j_gene: TRBJ1-5; d_gene: .; abundance: .; CDR3nt: TGTGCCAGTAGCCCGGGAGGAGGCGGCAATCAGCCCCAGCATTTT; CDR3aa: CASSPGGGGNQPQHF
v_gene: TRBV7-6; j_gene: TRBJ2-7; d_gene: TRBD2; abundance: .; CDR3nt: TGTGCCAGCAGCCCCACGACTAGCGGGAGGGATGAGCAGTACTTC; CDR3aa: CASSPTTSGRDEQYF